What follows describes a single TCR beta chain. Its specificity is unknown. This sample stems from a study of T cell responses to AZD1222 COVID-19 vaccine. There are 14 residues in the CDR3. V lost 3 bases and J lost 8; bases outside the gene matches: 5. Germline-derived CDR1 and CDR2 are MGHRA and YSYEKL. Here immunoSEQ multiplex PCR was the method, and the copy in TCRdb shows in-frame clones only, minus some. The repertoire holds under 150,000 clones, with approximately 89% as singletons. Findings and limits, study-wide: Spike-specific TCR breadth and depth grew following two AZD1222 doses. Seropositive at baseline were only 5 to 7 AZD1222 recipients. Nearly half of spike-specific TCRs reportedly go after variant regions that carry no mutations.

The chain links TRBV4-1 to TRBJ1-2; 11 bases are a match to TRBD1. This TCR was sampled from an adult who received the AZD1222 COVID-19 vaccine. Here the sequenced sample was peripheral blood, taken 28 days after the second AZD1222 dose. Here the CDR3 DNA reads TGCGCCAGCAGCCAGGACAGGGGGCCCGGCGGCTACACCTTC. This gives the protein CASSQDRGPGGYTF.